Presented here are 26 T cell receptor beta chains from one specimen sequenced in a study of blood T cells in healthy people across ages. Primers used in a second PCR of about 7 to 12 cycles were a sample-barcoded 5' primer and a J-beta primer mix. MiXCR, run by TCRdb on the 5' RACE reads, gives a single entry per CDR3 protein. Among about 1.8 million distinct CDR3 sequences listed, around half were seen once. The sequenced sample consisted of blood. The source of these receptors is a woman aged 40 to 50 in good health.

This clonotype was detected only a few times. The rearrangement links TRBV6-5 to TRBJ2-4; the D gene is possibly TRBD2 (5 bases). The DNA end is a closer match to TRBJ2-7, so the J assignment may be wrong. Germline V gene lookup returns CDR1 MNHEY and CDR2 SVGAGI. CDR3 length: 14 amino acids. CDR3 in DNA: TGTGCCAGCAGTTACTCGAGGGTTTCGGCCGAGCAGTACTTC. Its protein product is CASSYSRVSAEQYF.

This clonotype was detected a few times. V gene TRBV4-2 combines with J gene TRBJ2-5; TRBD1 aligns across 7 bases. The junction had 5 bases not matched to a gene; V was cut back by 0 bases and J by 1 base. Germline CDR1 reads LGHNA; CDR2 reads YNFKEQ. CDR3 length: 16 amino acids. CDR3 DNA sequence: TGTGCCAGCAGCCAAGACCTCGGGACAGTCCAAGAGACCCAGTACTTC. This gives the protein CASSQDLGTVQETQYF.

CDR3 region: CASNIAGGQETQYF. The CDR3 DNA reads as TGTGCCAGCAACATAGCGGGGGGGCAGGAGACCCAGTACTTC. The V gene is TRBV27, the J gene TRBJ2-5, with 11 bases lining up with TRBD2. Germline CDR1 and CDR2: MNHEY and SMNVEV (reference sequence). The CDR3 extends over 14 amino acids. Trimming removed 7 bases from V and 5 bases from J; junction bases left unmatched: 6.

The chain links TRBV4-3 to TRBJ2-7, with D unclear. The J call is doubtful: the DNA matches TRBJ2-5 better. The length of the CDR3 is 14 residues. Per the germline V gene, CDR1 is LGHNA and CDR2 is YSLEER. Here the CDR3 reads CASSQEGSSKTQYF. The CDR3 DNA follows: TGCGCCAGCAGCCAAGAAGGTAGCTCGAAGACCCAGTACTTC.

This clonotype was observed a few times. The chain recombines TRBV28 with TRBJ2-5, with D possibly matching TRBD1 (6 bases). The germline V gene encodes CDR1 MDHEN and CDR2 SYDVKM. The CDR3 is made up of 18 amino acids. The V gene lost 6 bases and the J gene lost 1 base, with 24 bases spanning the gap. The CDR3 nucleotides are TGTGCCAGCAGCTCCTACGTCGGGACATCGTTGTCCCAAGAGACCCAGTACTTC. It encodes CASSSYVGTSLSQETQYF.

This clonotype turned up a few times. This chain connects TRBV7-2 to TRBJ2-5, with D maybe TRBD2 (5 bases). Trimming removed 0 bases from V and 4 bases from J, with 12 bases in between. CDR1 is SGHTA, CDR2 FQGNSA, per germline. The CDR3 is made up of 15 amino acids. The CDR3 nucleotides are TGTGCCAGCAGCTTAGCGTTCGGGGTCGGAGAGACCCAGTACTTC. Translation gives CASSLAFGVGETQYF.

The chain has TRBV9 and TRBJ2-3, with 9 bases fitting TRBD2. The CDR3 spans 14 residues. The J segment lost 6 bases and the V segment lost 0 bases, leaving 2 bases of the junction unmatched. Germline V gene sequence: CDR1 SGDLS, CDR2 YYNGEE. The CDR3 region has the DNA TGTGCCAGCAGCGTAGTTAGCGGGGGCGATACGCAGTATTTT. Translation: CASSVVSGGDTQYF.

This clonotype was recorded a few times. V gene TRBV6-2 or TRBV6-3 combines with J gene TRBJ2-3, with TRBD1 matching 7 bases. The V segment lost 6 bases and the J segment 2 bases; nucleotides outside the gene matches: 5. This CDR3 has 14 amino acids. Per the germline V gene, CDR1 is MNHEY and CDR2 is SVGEGT. The CDR3 DNA follows: TGTGCCAGCAGCGACAGGGCATCCACAGATACGCAGTATTTT. It codes for CASSDRASTDTQYF.

The chain combines TRBV7-8 with TRBJ2-1; the D call may be TRBD1 or TRBD2 (6 bases each). V was pared by 1 base and J by 2 bases, with 15 bases between. Germline lookup yields CDR1 SGHVS and CDR2 FQNEAQ. This CDR3 region has 17 residues. CDR3 coding DNA: TGTGCCAGCAGCTTAGAGGAGGGGGGCACCCCCTACAATGAGCAGTTCTTC. It specifies CASSLEEGGTPYNEQFF. Based on the CDR3 plus reference TRBV7-8 and TRBJ2-1, the full variable domain is GAGVSQSPRYKVAKRGQDVALRCDPISGHVSLFWYQQALGQGPEFLTYFQNEAQLDKSGLPSDRFFAERPEGSVSTLKIQRTQQEDSAVYLCASSLEEGGTPYNEQFFGPGTRLTVL.

CDR3 bases: TGCGCCAGCAGCACGGGACACCAGGAAGAGACCCAGTACTTC. Amino acid sequence: CASSTGHQEETQYF. This chain joins TRBV5-1 and TRBJ2-4; D possibly corresponds to TRBD1 (6 bases). The J call may be wrong; the DNA end is better matched by TRBJ2-5. This CDR3 region has 14 residues. CDR1 is SGHRS and CDR2 is YFSETQ in the germline V gene.

This clonotype was picked up a small number of times. This chain connects TRBV29-1 to TRBJ1-1; D unclear. Germline V CDR1 and CDR2: SQVTM, ANQGSEA. The CDR3 contains 11 residues. V was shortened by 3 bases and J by 11 bases, with 13 bases between the two germline ends. The CDR3 nucleotides read TGCAGCGTTGACCCGTCCAGAGAGGCTTTCTTT. It codes for CSVDPSREAFF.

V and J are TRBV28 and TRBJ1-1; D may be TRBD1 (6 bases). This CDR3 has 17 amino acids. Looked up from germline, CDR1 is MDHEN and CDR2 is SYDVKM. Trimming pared 4 bases from V and 7 bases from J, leaving 25 bases between. This chain's CDR3 is CASSSLKQGRPDCEAFF. CDR3 bases: TGTGCCAGCAGTTCACTGAAACAGGGACGGCCTGACTGTGAAGCTTTCTTT.

This chain connects TRBV7-9 to TRBJ2-3; weak D call: TRBD1 (7 bases). The V and J ends lost 5 bases and 7 bases respectively, with 22 bases between them. Germline CDR1 is SEHNR and CDR2 is FQNEAQ (reference sequence). The CDR3 covers 16 residues. CDR3 sequence reads: CASSPPSSEGAHTQYF. CDR3 nucleotide sequence: TGTGCCAGCAGCCCTCCCTCTAGCGAGGGGGCTCATACGCAGTATTTT.

This clonotype was seen only a few times. The chain links TRBV7-2 to TRBJ2-1; 8 bases are a match to TRBD2. Germline V gene sequence: CDR1 SGHTA, CDR2 FQGNSA. V shed 1 base, J shed 0 bases, and the junction held 5 bases outside the gene matches. This CDR3 comprises 17 residues. The CDR3 bases are TGTGCCAGCAGCTTAGTTGGCGGGGGGCGCTCCTACAATGAGCAGTTCTTC. This translates into CASSLVGGGRSYNEQFF.

This clonotype was observed a few times. This sequence joins TRBV4-1 and TRBJ2-1; TRBD2 aligns across 11 bases. Germline V gene lookup returns CDR1 MGHRA and CDR2 YSYEKL. This CDR3 spans 20 amino acids. The ends lost 0 bases at V and 8 bases at J; junction bases unmatched: 18. The CDR3 DNA is TGCGCCAGCAGCCAAGATCGGCTAGCGGGGGGCCGACCAGAATGGGATGAGCAGTTCTTC. It yields the protein CASSQDRLAGGRPEWDEQFF.

This chain joins TRBV20-1 and TRBJ2-1, with 12 bases aligning to TRBD2. After removal of 5 bases from V and 7 bases from J, the junction contained 3 bases not matched to a gene. CDR3 length equals 13 residues. Germline V gives CDR1 DFQATT, CDR2 SNEGSKA (reference sequence). The CDR3 loop reads CSAVTSGGNEQFF. Here the CDR3 DNA reads TGCAGTGCTGTGACTAGCGGGGGTAATGAGCAGTTCTTC.

The chain recombines TRBV3-1 with TRBJ2-3, with TRBD2 matching over 7 bases. CDR3 length: 19 residues. Germline CDR1 LGHDT, CDR2 YNNKEL (reference sequence). After removal of 0 bases from V and 0 bases from J, the junction contained 12 bases not matched to a gene. The CDR3 spells CASSQDRRGRRSSTDTQYF. The CDR3 DNA is TGTGCCAGCAGCCAAGATCGGCGGGGGAGACGATCTAGCACAGATACGCAGTATTTT.

With respect to this clonotype: At one end the junction does not follow the germline gene, possibly because of a read error. The DNA of the CDR3 is TGTGCCATCAGTTACTCCCTGGCTAGCACAGATACGCAGTATTTT. As protein: CAISYSLASTDTQYF. The gene calls are TRBV6-5 and TRBJ2-3; no clear D gene. Germline CDR1 and CDR2: MNHEY and SVGAGI. This CDR3 has 15 amino acids.

The V call is TRBV5-1, the J call TRBJ2-1; D is unclear. The V end lost 3 bases, the J end lost 4 bases, and 14 bases lay between the germline ends. The CDR3 has 15 amino acids. Germline V CDR1 and CDR2: SGHRS, YFSETQ. The CDR3 region has the DNA TGCGCCAGCAGCTCCCGGCCGAACGGGTACAATGAGCAGTTCTTC. This codes for CASSSRPNGYNEQFF. The full variable domain, rest sourced from reference TRBV5-1 and TRBJ2-1, is KAGVTQTPRYLIKTRGQQVTLSCSPISGHRSVSWYQQTPGQGLQFLFEYFSETQRNKGNFPGRFSGRQFSNSRSEMNVSTLELGDSALYLCASSSRPNGYNEQFFGPGTRLTVL.

In its sample, this clonotype was seen a few times. V usage is TRBV2 and J usage is TRBJ1-6, with D uncertain. Trimming took 5 bases from V and 3 from J, leaving 8 bases between them. This CDR3 is built from 14 residues. The germline gives CDR1 SNHLY, CDR2 FYNNEI. This CDR3 reads CASSQTGYNSPLHF. CDR3 in DNA: TGTGCCAGCAGTCAGACTGGCTATAATTCACCCCTCCACTTT.

V gene TRBV29-1 combines with J gene TRBJ2-7, with 7 bases fitting TRBD1. Looked up from germline, CDR1 is SQVTM and CDR2 is ANQGSEA. The CDR3 loop spans 11 amino acids. The junction had 4 bases not matched to a gene; V was cut back by 6 bases and J by 5 bases. CDR3 amino acids: CSVATGDEQYF. The CDR3 coding sequence is TGCAGCGTAGCAACAGGGGACGAGCAGTACTTC.

This clonotype was seen more than once but under ten times. The rearrangement uses TRBV6-2 or TRBV6-3 and TRBJ2-3, with 8 positions matching TRBD2. Germline values: CDR1 MNHEY, CDR2 SVGEGT. V lost 1 base and J lost 5; bases outside the gene matches: 11. CDR3 length: 17 residues. The CDR3 nucleotides read TGTGCCAGCAGTTACTTACGGACTAGCAACAGGATAGATACGCAGTATTTT. The encoded protein is CASSYLRTSNRIDTQYF.

With respect to this clonotype: The junction and the germline gene differ at one end; a read error may be behind it. The gene calls are TRBV4-3 and TRBJ2-1; TRBD2 agrees at 8 bases. Germline CDR1 is LGHNA and CDR2 is YSLEER. The CDR3 spans 15 residues. In nucleotides, the CDR3 is TGCGCCAGCGGCCACTCGGGACTAGGCATGCGTGAGCAGTTCTTC. Its translation: CASGHSGLGMREQFF.

This clonotype was seen only once. This chain uses TRBV2 with TRBJ1-6; 10 nucleotides match TRBD1. J gave up 8 bases and V 4 bases, and 5 bases lay outside the gene matches. This CDR3 region has 15 residues. CDR1 is SNHLY, CDR2 FYNNEI, per germline. The CDR3 bases are TGTGCCAGCAGTGGAGTTGGGACAGGGGATTCACCCCTCCACTTT. Its protein is CASSGVGTGDSPLHF.

This chain joins TRBV15 and TRBJ1-5; tentative D call: TRBD1 (5 bases). The CDR3 sequence is 16 residues long. Trimming removed 6 bases at V and 0 bases at J, with 15 bases between. CDR1 and CDR2 from the germline V gene are LNHNV and YYDKDF (reference sequence). Written as DNA, the CDR3 is TGTGCCACCAGGCATGATCGAACAGGTAGCAATCAGCCCCAGCATTTT. Residues: CATRHDRTGSNQPQHF.

This chain joins TRBV6-5 and TRBJ2-3; D is tentatively TRBD1 or TRBD2 (7 bases each). Germline assignment: CDR1 MNHEY and CDR2 SVGAGI. Trimming took off 5 bases at V and 0 bases at J, with 15 bases between the two ends. The CDR3 loop spans 16 amino acids. In nucleotides, the CDR3 is TGTGCCAGCAGTCAGTCAGGGGGAGGGAGCACAGATACGCAGTATTTT. Its translation: CASSQSGGGSTDTQYF.